Presented here are 5 T cell receptor beta chains from one specimen sequenced in a study of blood T cell repertoires in COVID-19. This table comes from immunoSEQ multiplex PCR, and its TCRdb copy is limited to in-frame clones, with some not included. This sample has about 400,000 clones; around 88% occur once, and the top ten carry roughly 4%. The source material was peripheral blood. Receptors were obtained from a woman in her 30s with acute or convalescent COVID-19.

The V gene is TRBV5-1, the J gene TRBJ2-3; possible D gene TRBD1, 6 bases. This CDR3 is 15 amino acids long. V dropped 7 bases and J dropped 0 bases, with 15 bases sitting between them. Germline lookup yields CDR1 SGHRS and CDR2 YFSETQ. The CDR3 sequence: CASSGDRTSTDTQYF. The CDR3 DNA is TGCGCCAGCTCGGGTGACAGGACGAGCACAGATACGCAGTATTTT.

The chain couples TRBV13 to TRBJ2-2; 7 bases agree with TRBD2. With 9 bases clipped from V and 6 bases from J, the junction kept 7 bases outside the gene matches. The CDR3 has 13 amino acids. CDR1 is PRHDT and CDR2 is FYEKMQ in the germline V gene (reference sequence). The CDR3 DNA reads TGTGCCAGTGAGCGGGGTACATCCGGGGAGCTGTTTTTT. Residues: CASERGTSGELFF.

The sample holds one count of this clone. CDR3 coding DNA: TGTGCCATCAGTGAAGGGGACAGGGACTCCGGGGAGCTGTTTTTT. It specifies CAISEGDRDSGELFF. The chain has TRBV10-3 and TRBJ2-2, with 9 bases identical to TRBD1. CDR1 and CDR2 (germline): ENHRY, SYGVKD. The J segment lost 6 bases and the V segment lost 3 bases, leaving 5 bases of the junction unmatched. This CDR3 has 15 amino acids.

The V call is TRBV2, the J call TRBJ2-2, with 9 bases aligning to TRBD1. Trimming removed 2 bases from V and 3 bases from J; junction bases left unmatched: 7. This CDR3 is 17 amino acids long. Germline V lookup: CDR1 SNHLY, CDR2 FYNNEI. CDR3 sequence (DNA): TGTGCCAGCAGTGAACAGGGGACAGGGAGGCACACCGGGGAGCTGTTTTTT. As protein: CASSEQGTGRHTGELFF.

The chain joins TRBV4-2 to TRBJ2-7, with 8 nucleotides matching TRBD2. Germline lookup yields CDR1 LGHNA and CDR2 YNFKEQ. Germline trimming cut 1 base from V and 7 bases from J; bases unmatched to any gene: 9. The CDR3 consists of 15 residues. CDR3 sequence: CASSQVYGGDVEQYF. The CDR3 DNA sequence: TGTGCCAGCAGCCAAGTCTACGGGGGGGATGTTGAGCAGTACTTC.